This T cell receptor beta chain was sequenced in a study of human T cells and chemical hapten exposure. Study background: Per-sample variation in TCR yield stemmed mainly from small pooled library volume differences.

The sample's time point: pre-sensitization, week 0. Specified treatment: therapeutic diphenylcyclopropenone sensitization with weekly scalp DPC. Prior to each patch test being applied, blood was drawn. The CDR3 consists of 16 residues. After removal of 0 bases from V and 6 bases from J, the junction contained 10 bases not matched to a gene. The germline V gene has CDR1 SGHDN and CDR2 FVKESK. Using its own MiXCR run on the RACE reads, TCRdb lists one record per CDR3 protein. The table includes under 200,000 distinct CDR3 sequences, approximately 31% detected once. The chain is built from TRBV14 and TRBJ1-2; the match to TRBD1 covers 7 bases. Sequenced here: whole blood, sampled in connection with sensitization to the hapten diphenylcyclopropenone (DPC). The source is a woman in her twenties or thirties with alopecia areata. Some clones in this sample may be carry-over from other donors' samples. The CDR3 sequence: CASSQDPLSGGDGYTF. The CDR3 nucleotides are TGTGCCAGCAGCCAAGATCCCCTGTCAGGGGGTGATGGCTACACCTTC.